This is a list of T cell receptor beta chains from one sample in a study of T cell repertoires in cytomegalovirus infection. TCRdb independently ran MiXCR on the reads; one entry per CDR3 protein. The sample lists under 850,000 distinct CDR3 sequences, 35% to 40% seen once, with about 2.8% in the top ten. Sequencing was done on a sample of PBMCs. These receptors originate from a human donor in good health (CMV status not recorded). Some clones in this sample may be carry-over from other donors' samples. Both conserved end residues are part of each CDR3. The order of the fields is CDR3 DNA, CDR3 protein, clone size, J gene, D gene, V gene. The D gene is left open where the match is weak. Clone sizes are given selectively: once, few, many, or a class where the clone is expanded.

DNA: TGTGCCAGCAGTTTTTGGGGTGTGAACACTGTAGCTTTCTTT; CDR3: CASSFWGVNTVAFF; size: .; J: TRBJ1-1; D: .; V: TRBV28
DNA: TGTGCCAGCAGGCCGGGACAGGGGGCCGGGGGCTACACCTTC; CDR3: CASRPGQGAGGYTF; size: .; J: TRBJ1-2; D: TRBD1; V: TRBV6-5
DNA: TGTGCCAGCAGCCCATCTAGCGTTCCGAACACCGGGGAGCTGTTTTTT; CDR3: CASSPSSVPNTGELFF; size: many; J: TRBJ2-2; D: .; V: TRBV7-2
DNA: TGCAGTGCTCCCGACAGGGGCGGTGACACCGGGGAGCTGTTTTTT; CDR3: CSAPDRGGDTGELFF; size: few; J: TRBJ2-2; D: TRBD1; V: TRBV20-1
DNA: TGTGCCACCCAAGGGACCGCGGCTTCACCCCTCCACTTT; CDR3: CATQGTAASPLHF; size: once; J: TRBJ1-6; D: .; V: TRBV10-3
DNA: TGTGCCAGCAGCTTAGCGTCTGCCGACGGCTTTACCTCCTACGAGCAGTACTTC; CDR3: CASSLASADGFTSYEQYF; size: many; J: TRBJ2-7; D: .; V: TRBV7-6
DNA: TGCAGCGTTGAAGCGGAAAAGCGGTTCTACAATGAGCAGTTCTTC; CDR3: CSVEAEKRFYNEQFF; size: .; J: TRBJ2-1; D: .; V: TRBV29-1
DNA: TGCGCCAGCAGCCCGCGACAGGGGTCCTTCTACGAGCAGTACTTC; CDR3: CASSPRQGSFYEQYF; size: .; J: TRBJ2-7; D: TRBD1; V: TRBV5-1
DNA: TGTGCCAGCAGCTCCCCTACCTACCAAGAGACCCAGTACTTC; CDR3: CASSSPTYQETQYF; size: .; J: TRBJ2-5; D: .; V: TRBV11-2
DNA: TGCGCCAGCAGCCAAGAGGGCGACCCGGCCTACAATGAGCAGTTCTTC; CDR3: CASSQEGDPAYNEQFF; size: many; J: TRBJ2-1; D: .; V: TRBV4-1
DNA: TGTGCCAGTAGTAGAGTAGCGGGAGGCTACAATGAGCAGTTCTTC; CDR3: CASSRVAGGYNEQFF; size: .; J: TRBJ2-1; D: TRBD2; V: TRBV19
DNA: TGTGCCATCAGAACAGCTTTCATATATTTT; CDR3: CAIRTAFIYF; size: .; J: TRBJ1-3; D: .; V: TRBV10-3
DNA: TGTGCCAGCAGTCAACTGGACAGCAAGAATCAGCCCCAGCATTTT; CDR3: CASSQLDSKNQPQHF; size: .; J: TRBJ1-5; D: .; V: TRBV28
DNA: TGTGCCAGCAGCACCCCCGGACAGAGCTCTGGGGCCAACGTCCTGACTTTC; CDR3: CASSTPGQSSGANVLTF; size: many; J: TRBJ2-6; D: .; V: TRBV7-8
DNA: TGTGCCAGCAGCCAAGCGGGAGCCTTCTACGAGCAGTACTTC; CDR3: CASSQAGAFYEQYF; size: once; J: TRBJ2-7; D: TRBD2; V: TRBV13
DNA: TGTGCCAGTAGTATGTGGGGGCACCTGAACACTGAAGCTTTCTTT; CDR3: CASSMWGHLNTEAFF; size: few; J: TRBJ1-1; D: .; V: TRBV19
DNA: TGCAGTGCTAGAGAACCCTGGAGCTCCTACGAGCAGTACTTC; CDR3: CSAREPWSSYEQYF; size: .; J: TRBJ2-7; D: .; V: TRBV20-1
DNA: TGCAGTGCCCGGGACAGGGTAGGCTATGGCTACACCTTC; CDR3: CSARDRVGYGYTF; size: few; J: TRBJ1-2; D: TRBD1; V: TRBV20-1
DNA: TGCAGTGCCCTAGTCGACAGGGGGATTTCTTCTAACTATGGCTACACCTTC; CDR3: CSALVDRGISSNYGYTF; size: few; J: TRBJ1-2; D: TRBD1; V: TRBV20-1
DNA: TGTGCCAGCAGCCCTGCGCGGGGGCTAGGAGCTTTCTTT; CDR3: CASSPARGLGAFF; size: .; J: TRBJ1-1; D: .; V: TRBV2
DNA: TGCAGTGCTAGAGATCCCAGGGGGCGACTAAACACCATATATTTT; CDR3: CSARDPRGRLNTIYF; size: .; J: TRBJ1-3; D: TRBD1; V: TRBV20-1
DNA: TGTGCCAGCAGCCCCCAGGGTGATCAGCCCCAGCATTTT; CDR3: CASSPQGDQPQHF; size: many; J: TRBJ1-5; D: .; V: TRBV19
DNA: TGCGCCAGCAGCCAGGCCGCGGGGAGCGATCAGCCCCAGCATTTT; CDR3: CASSQAAGSDQPQHF; size: many; J: TRBJ1-5; D: .; V: TRBV4-1
DNA: TGCGCCAGCAGCTCCGGGACAGGGGTTACCCTGAATGAAAAACTGTTTTTT; CDR3: CASSSGTGVTLNEKLFF; size: .; J: TRBJ1-4; D: TRBD1; V: TRBV5-1
DNA: TGTGCCAGCAGTTTGGATATCGCTAATAATCAGCCCCAGCATTTT; CDR3: CASSLDIANNQPQHF; size: .; J: TRBJ1-5; D: .; V: TRBV28
DNA: TGTGCCAGCAGCCATCCCAACAAAATTTTCTTC; CDR3: CASSHPNKIFF; size: .; J: TRBJ2-1; D: .; V: TRBV5-3
DNA: TGTGCCAGCAGCTTGGGGACTAGCGGGAGCAGACTCTACAATGAGCATTTCTTC; CDR3: CASSLGTSGSRLYNEHFF; size: .; J: TRBJ2-1; D: TRBD2; V: TRBV7-9
DNA: TGTGCCAGCAGTTCCCTTAGCGAAGAAAATGAGCAGTTCTTC; CDR3: CASSSLSEENEQFF; size: few; J: TRBJ2-1; D: .; V: TRBV6-2/TRBV6-3